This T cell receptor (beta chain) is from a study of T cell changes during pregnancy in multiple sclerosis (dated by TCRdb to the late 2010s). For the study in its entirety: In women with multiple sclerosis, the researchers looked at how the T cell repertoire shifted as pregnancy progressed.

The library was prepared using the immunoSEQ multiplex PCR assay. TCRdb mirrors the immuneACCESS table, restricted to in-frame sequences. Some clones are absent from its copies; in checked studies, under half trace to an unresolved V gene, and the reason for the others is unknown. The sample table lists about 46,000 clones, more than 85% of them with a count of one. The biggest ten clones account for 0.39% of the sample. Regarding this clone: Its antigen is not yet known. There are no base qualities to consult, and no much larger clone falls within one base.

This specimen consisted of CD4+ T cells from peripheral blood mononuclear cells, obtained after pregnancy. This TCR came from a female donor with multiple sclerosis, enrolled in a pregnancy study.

The DNA sequence is TGCAGCGTTTGGACAGGGGGTTCTTTCTTT. Translated, this is CSVWTGGSFF. Recombination joined TRBV29-1 with TRBJ1-1; 10 junctional bases match TRBD1. For CDR1 and CDR2, the germline V gene lists SQVTM and ANQGSEA. Unmatched junction bases come to 3, with V trimmed by 5 bases and J by 12 bases. The CDR3 has 10 amino acids, counting the end cysteine and phenylalanine. Only the CDR3 DNA is retained, 30 bases long and in frame from the first base.